This is a list of T cell receptor beta chains from one sample in a study of blood T cells in healthy people across ages. TCRdb reprocessed the 5' RACE reads with MiXCR, giving one entry per CDR3 protein. The sample lists over a million distinct CDR3 sequences; 59% were seen once. Sequencing used blood. These receptors all come from a man younger than 30 in good health. CDR3s leave out the opening cysteine and the closing phenylalanine or tryptophan.

cdr3_length: 12
v_call: TRBV15
cdr3_aa: ATSRDLLAKGYT

cdr3_length: 11
v_call: TRBV7-9
cdr3_aa: ASSVATPDTQY

cdr3_length: 14
v_call: TRBV7-6
cdr3_aa: ASSLGVGLSYNEQF

cdr3_length: 9
v_call: TRBV19
cdr3_aa: ASRQEETQY

cdr3_length: 12
v_call: TRBV10-3
cdr3_aa: AISADRDLYEQY

cdr3_length: 11
v_call: TRBV20-1
cdr3_aa: SGGRDGSYEQY

cdr3_length: 12
v_call: TRBV20-1
cdr3_aa: SASVGIKEGELF

cdr3_length: 14
v_call: TRBV2
cdr3_aa: ATDGQGQGNGNTIY

cdr3_length: 13
v_call: TRBV30
cdr3_aa: AWSVQATGRETQY

cdr3_length: 12
v_call: TRBV2
cdr3_aa: ASSEATGKETQY

cdr3_length: 12
v_call: TRBV5-8
cdr3_aa: ASSFSTGVGEQF

cdr3_length: 13
v_call: TRBV10-3
cdr3_aa: AITPSGAISDTQY

cdr3_length: 17
v_call: TRBV6-2/TRBV6-3
cdr3_aa: ASSLTRTSRPSGTGELF

cdr3_length: 14
v_call: TRBV9
cdr3_aa: ASSVDVGGRGYEQY

cdr3_length: 11
v_call: TRBV7-2
cdr3_aa: ASSLWGVNEQF

cdr3_length: 11
v_call: TRBV7-2
cdr3_aa: ASTTGPSYEQY

cdr3_length: 15
v_call: TRBV9
cdr3_aa: ASSVGLAVPSRGAQY

cdr3_length: 13
v_call: TRBV5-1
cdr3_aa: ASSWARQRTDTQY

cdr3_length: 13
v_call: TRBV29-1
cdr3_aa: SVEVGQAASGELF

cdr3_length: 13
v_call: TRBV29-1
cdr3_aa: SVTTQGADTGELF

cdr3_length: 11
v_call: TRBV11-2
cdr3_aa: ASSLAGWHEQF

cdr3_length: 12
v_call: TRBV6-2/TRBV6-3
cdr3_aa: ASSRGNYNSPLH

cdr3_length: 16
v_call: TRBV20-1
cdr3_aa: SASPTSGRAKDYNEQF

cdr3_length: 15
v_call: TRBV5-6
cdr3_aa: ASSSDRSPSSYNEQF

cdr3_length: 13
v_call: TRBV15
cdr3_aa: ATSRAASGTGEQY

cdr3_length: 11
v_call: TRBV27
cdr3_aa: ASSLDSGGELF

cdr3_length: 11
v_call: TRBV7-2
cdr3_aa: ASNLGRDTEAF

cdr3_length: 11
v_call: TRBV10-3
cdr3_aa: AISQDRYHEQY

cdr3_length: 11
v_call: TRBV29-1
cdr3_aa: SSPVAGPDTQY

cdr3_length: 14
v_call: TRBV11-1
cdr3_aa: ASSPALAGVSYEQY

cdr3_length: 13
v_call: TRBV4-1
cdr3_aa: ASSQVDRSSYEQY

cdr3_length: 11
v_call: TRBV12-3/TRBV12-4
cdr3_aa: ASSSPGAAEAF

cdr3_length: 15
v_call: TRBV3-1
cdr3_aa: ASSQPPGTGDFAEAF

cdr3_length: 9
v_call: TRBV29-1
cdr3_aa: SVGRYYEQY

cdr3_length: 12
v_call: TRBV7-2
cdr3_aa: ASSLIPELYEQY

cdr3_length: 12
v_call: TRBV4-1
cdr3_aa: ASSHSGGVREQF

cdr3_length: 13
v_call: TRBV6-4
cdr3_aa: ASSAEPSSYNEQF

cdr3_length: 15
v_call: TRBV27
cdr3_aa: ASSQYVLAGWTDTQY

cdr3_length: 13
v_call: TRBV15
cdr3_aa: AASRVKDIQETQY

cdr3_length: 10
v_call: TRBV29-1
cdr3_aa: SVEDHDYGYT